These 7 T cell receptor beta chains came from one sample sequenced in a study of cytomegalovirus exposure and HLA in healthy donors. Vbeta (60) and Jbeta (13) primers were used in the PCR. The method was immunoSEQ multiplex PCR; TCRdb's version includes in-frame clones alone and lacks a portion of them. Among around 150,000 clones, 75% to 85% were seen once, and the ten largest hold more than 0.75%. Sequenced material: PBMCs. These receptor sequences come from a girl aged 2-10 years in good health and CMV-seropositive.

The chain joins TRBV2 to TRBJ2-3, with D possibly TRBD2 on 5 matching bases. With 6 bases removed from V and 0 bases from J, the gap between germline ends came to 10 bases. This CDR3 is 14 amino acids long. CDR1 and CDR2 from the germline V gene are SNHLY and FYNNEI. CDR3 region: CASRGRTSTDTQYF. The CDR3 DNA sequence: TGTGCCAGCAGGGGTAGGACTAGCACAGATACGCAGTATTTT.

V is TRBV7-9 and J is TRBJ2-1; no firm D call. CDR3 size: 14 residues. Germline V lookup: CDR1 SEHNR, CDR2 FQNEAQ (reference sequence). V was clipped by 4 bases and J by 0 bases, with 7 bases between them. The CDR3 region has the DNA TGTGCCAGCAGCTCGGAGAGCTCCTACAATGAGCAGTTCTTC. It is translated as CASSSESSYNEQFF.

This chain links TRBV7-9 with TRBJ1-2, with D perhaps matching TRBD1 (6 bases). CDR3 size: 14 residues. V was trimmed by 8 bases and J by 5 bases, leaving 18 bases between them. Germline V gene lookup returns CDR1 SEHNR and CDR2 FQNEAQ (reference sequence). CDR3: CASGVGGTSYGYTF. CDR3 DNA: TGTGCCAGCGGCGTAGGTGGGACAAGTTATGGCTACACCTTC. The full variable domain, completed using reference TRBV7-9 and TRBJ1-2, is DTGVSQNPRHKITKRGQNVTFRCDPISEHNRLYWYRQTLGQGPEFLTYFQNEAQLEKSRLLSDRFSAERPKGSFSTLEIQRTEQGDSAMYLCASGVGGTSYGYTFGSGTRLTVV.

The gene calls are TRBV4-1 and TRBJ2-7; possibly TRBD2 for D (5 bases). Trimming cost V 1 base and J 0 bases, with 10 bases left between them. Per germline, CDR1 MGHRA and CDR2 YSYEKL. CDR3 length: 15 residues. CDR3 in amino acids: CASSQVYTSSYEQYF. As DNA, the CDR3 is TGCGCCAGCAGCCAAGTTTATACTAGCTCCTACGAGCAGTACTTC.

The chain combines TRBV16 with TRBJ1-5; a possible D gene is TRBD1 (6 bases). Trimming took off 2 bases at V and 5 bases at J, with 16 bases between the two ends. The CDR3 runs to 16 residues. Germline V lookup: CDR1 KGHSY, CDR2 FQNENV. The chain's CDR3 is CASSQVLQGSDQPQHF. CDR3 DNA sequence: TGTGCCAGCAGCCAAGTTTTACAGGGATCCGATCAGCCCCAGCATTTT.

The chain couples TRBV4-1 to TRBJ2-7; D not resolved. The CDR3 is 15 residues long. V lost 0 bases, J lost 3 bases, and 12 bases lay in between. Per the germline V gene, CDR1 is MGHRA and CDR2 is YSYEKL. This CDR3 is CASSQDRSSSYEQYF. In nucleotides, the CDR3 is TGCGCCAGCAGCCAAGACCGGAGTAGCAGCTACGAGCAGTACTTC.

This clone appeared once. The CDR3 here is CASNQAPSGANVLTF. The CDR3 DNA is TGTGCCAGCAACCAAGCGCCCTCTGGGGCCAACGTCCTGACTTTC. This chain joins TRBV6-1 and TRBJ2-6; D is ambiguous. With 7 bases removed from V and 0 bases from J, the gap between germline ends came to 10 bases. This CDR3 has 15 amino acids. Germline-derived CDR1 and CDR2 are MNHNS and SASEGT.